The 21 T cell receptor beta chains below were found in one sample sequenced in a study of blood T cell repertoires in COVID-19. TCRdb keeps only in-frame clones here, not all; method: immunoSEQ multiplex PCR. Here the sample spans about 260,000 clones, approximately 79% being singletons. Sequencing was done on a sample of PBMCs or T cells enriched from blood (not recorded which). The receptors come from a young man with acute COVID-19.

This clone was counted once. V is TRBV11-2 and J is TRBJ1-6, with no clear D. The CDR3 has 16 amino acids. Trimming shortened V by 5 bases and J by 0 bases, and 11 bases separated the two germline ends. Germline V gene lookup returns CDR1 SGHAT and CDR2 FQNNGV. The chain's CDR3 is CASSALRSSYNSPLHF. The CDR3 region has the DNA TGTGCCAGCAGCGCCCTCCGGAGCTCCTATAATTCACCCCTCCACTTT.

The chain joins TRBV5-6 to TRBJ2-3; 13 bases line up with TRBD2. Germline V gene lookup returns CDR1 SGHDT and CDR2 YYEEEE. J gave up 5 bases and V 4 bases, and 4 bases lay outside the gene matches. The CDR3 length is 15 residues. The CDR3 here is CASSGGLAGIDTQYF. Written as DNA, the CDR3 is TGTGCCAGCAGCGGGGGACTAGCGGGGATAGATACGCAGTATTTT. The full variable domain, rest sourced from reference TRBV5-6 and TRBJ2-3, is DAGVTQSPTHLIKTRGQQVTLRCSPKSGHDTVSWYQQALGQGPQFIFQYYEEEERQRGNFPDRFSGHQFPNYSSELNVNALLLGDSALYLCASSGGLAGIDTQYFGPGTRLTVL.

This clone has more than one count but fewer than ten. The CDR3 nucleotides are TGTGCCAGCAGCTTGGACTTGAATGAGCAGTTCTTC. Translation gives CASSLDLNEQFF. The chain carries TRBV5-5 and TRBJ2-1; no firm D call. Trimming removed 0 bases from V and 7 bases from J, with 5 bases in between. CDR3 length: 12 residues. In germline, CDR1 is SGHKS, CDR2 YYEKEE (reference sequence).

The chain combines TRBV27 with TRBJ2-7; D uncertain. In germline, CDR1 is MNHEY, CDR2 SMNVEV (reference sequence). The length of the CDR3 is 11 residues. CDR3 amino acids: CASTEPGPLNV. CDR3 DNA: TGTGCCAGCACCGAGCCAGGCCCCCTTAACGTC.

The table lists this clone with a count of one. The chain combines TRBV7-6 with TRBJ1-5, with a tentative D call TRBD1 (6 bases). V was pared by 3 bases and J by 0 bases, with 18 bases between. The germline gives CDR1 SGHVS, CDR2 FNYEAQ. This CDR3 is built from 18 residues. This CDR3 reads CASSLGAGSSYSNQPQHF. DNA for the CDR3: TGTGCCAGCAGCTTGGGGGCTGGGTCCTCCTATAGCAATCAGCCCCAGCATTTT. The variable domain in full, with the rest retrieved from reference TRBV7-6 and TRBJ1-5, is GAGVSQSPRYKVTKRGQDVALRCDPISGHVSLYWYRQALGQGPEFLTYFNYEAQQDKSGLPNDRFSAERPEGSISTLTIQRTEQRDSAMYRCASSLGAGSSYSNQPQHFGDGTRLSIL.

V usage is TRBV18 and J usage is TRBJ2-1; possibly TRBD2 for D (5 bases). The V and J ends lost 5 bases and 9 bases respectively, with 20 bases between them. CDR1 KGHSH and CDR2 LQKENI come from the germline V gene. The CDR3 is 15 residues long. DNA of the CDR3: TGTGCCAGCTCAACTACGGTTGAGGGAGAGGGTGAGCAGTTCTTC. It codes for CASSTTVEGEGEQFF.

The V call is TRBV19, the J call TRBJ1-2, with 7 bases matching TRBD1. This CDR3 is built from 14 residues. The germline V gene has CDR1 LNHDA and CDR2 SQIVND (reference sequence). V shed 7 bases and J 8 bases; nucleotides not matched to a gene: 13. The CDR3 DNA reads TGTGCCAGTATACTTCAGGGGGAATCTTACGGCTACACCTTC. This translates into CASILQGESYGYTF.

The V call is TRBV7-2, the J call TRBJ2-2, with TRBD2 matching over 13 bases. This CDR3 comprises 17 residues. Trimming removed 3 bases from V and 5 bases from J; junction bases left unmatched: 6. CDR1 SGHTA and CDR2 FQGNSA come from the germline V gene. The CDR3 loop is CASSFRLAGGRTGELFF. In nucleotides, the CDR3 is TGTGCCAGCAGCTTTCGACTAGCGGGAGGTCGGACCGGGGAGCTGTTTTTT.

The CDR3 loop is CASSESNSPDEQFF. The CDR3 nucleotides read TGCGCCAGCAGTGAGTCGAACTCGCCTGATGAGCAGTTCTTC. V gene TRBV10-1 combines with J gene TRBJ2-1; no clear D. The V gene's germline CDR1 is WNHNN and CDR2 SYGVQD (reference sequence). Trimming took off 0 bases at V and 8 bases at J, with 11 bases between the two ends. The CDR3 contains 14 residues.

The V gene is TRBV4-3, the J gene TRBJ1-3; the D gene is possibly TRBD1 (5 bases). Germline V CDR1 and CDR2: LGHNA, YSLEER. V shed 3 bases and J shed 2 bases, with 8 bases lying between them. This CDR3 has 14 amino acids. The CDR3 reads CASSHRGAGNTIYF. The CDR3 bases are TGCGCCAGCAGCCACCGGGGGGCTGGAAACACCATATATTTT.

This clone was counted a few times. The chain recombines TRBV11-3 with TRBJ2-1; the match to TRBD2 covers 9 bases. This CDR3 is built from 17 residues. In germline, CDR1 is SGHNT, CDR2 YENEEA. The J segment lost 8 bases and the V segment lost 3 bases, leaving 14 bases of the junction unmatched. Here the CDR3 DNA reads TGTGCCAGCAGCTTTAGGGCGGGAGGGCGCGGATCGTATGAGCAGTTCTTC. Protein sequence: CASSFRAGGRGSYEQFF.

This clone was seen a single time. V usage is TRBV7-9 and J usage is TRBJ1-1; the D gene is possibly TRBD1 (5 bases). V lost 2 bases to trimming and J lost 4 bases, with 14 bases between them. The CDR3 is made up of 15 amino acids. The germline V gene encodes CDR1 SEHNR and CDR2 FQNEAQ (reference sequence). The CDR3 protein is CASSLSGGSPTEAFF. The CDR3 DNA is TGTGCCAGCAGCTTAAGCGGGGGAAGTCCCACTGAAGCTTTCTTT.

The gene calls are TRBV7-3 and TRBJ2-1; 11 positions agree with TRBD2. V lost 4 bases and J lost 5; bases outside the gene matches: 7. The CDR3 extends over 16 amino acids. Germline V gene sequence: CDR1 SGHTA, CDR2 FQGTGA. The CDR3 coding sequence is TGTGCCAGCAGCTACCGCGGGACTAGCGGAGACAATGAGCAGTTCTTC. Translated, it gives CASSYRGTSGDNEQFF.

This clone has a handful of counts. The chain joins TRBV11-2 to TRBJ2-1; D may be TRBD2 (6 bases). Germline CDR1 reads SGHAT; CDR2 reads FQNNGV. This CDR3 contains 14 residues. V lost 5 bases and J lost 5, with 13 bases in between. CDR3 region: CASSHRRGNNEQFF. The CDR3 nucleotides are TGTGCCAGCAGCCACCGCCGGGGGAACAATGAGCAGTTCTTC.

The V call is TRBV7-2, the J call TRBJ2-2, with a tentative D call TRBD2 (7 bases). Per germline, CDR1 SGHTA and CDR2 FQGNSA. The V gene lost 5 bases and the J gene lost 4 bases, with 14 bases spanning the gap. The CDR3 is 15 residues long. This chain's CDR3 is CASSQGGGRTGELFF. CDR3 sequence (DNA): TGTGCCAGCAGCCAAGGGGGGGGCCGCACCGGGGAGCTGTTTTTT.

The chain joins TRBV15 to TRBJ1-1, with TRBD1 as a possible D gene (6 bases). The V end lost 1 base, the J end lost 2 bases, and 11 bases lay between the germline ends. CDR3 length equals 15 residues. Germline V gives CDR1 LNHNV, CDR2 YYDKDF (reference sequence). The CDR3 bases are TGTGCCACCAGCAGAGCCCCGGGGGGCAACACTGAAGCTTTCTTT. This translates into CATSRAPGGNTEAFF.

The chain recombines TRBV6-6 with TRBJ1-5; 8 positions agree with TRBD1. The CDR3 extends over 14 amino acids. With V trimmed by 6 bases and J by 7 bases, 8 bases remained unmatched. Germline CDR1 reads MNHNY; CDR2 reads SVGAGI (reference sequence). The CDR3 nucleotides are TGTGCCAGCAGAAGGACAGGGTTTGGGCAGCCCCAGCATTTT. Translated, it gives CASRRTGFGQPQHF.

In DNA, the CDR3 is TGTGCCAGCAGTAAGACCCGGGTCAATGAGCAGTTCTTC. Residues: CASSKTRVNEQFF. The rearrangement uses TRBV9 and TRBJ2-1; D remains ambiguous. The CDR3 totals 13 residues. CDR1 and CDR2 (germline): SGDLS, YYNGEE. The ends were cut back, 5 bases at V and 6 bases at J, with 12 bases in the middle. Using reference TRBV9 and TRBJ2-1 for the parts outside the CDR3, the full variable domain is DSGVTQTPKHLITATGQRVTLRCSPRSGDLSVYWYQQSLDQGLQFLIQYYNGEERAKGNILERFSAQQFPDLHSELNLSSLELGDSALYFCASSKTRVNEQFFGPGTRLTVL.

The V gene is TRBV14, the J gene TRBJ2-1; D is unclear. The germline V gene has CDR1 SGHDN and CDR2 FVKESK. This CDR3 contains 15 residues. V was shortened by 3 bases and J by 4 bases, with 13 bases between the two germline ends. DNA for the CDR3: TGTGCCAGCAGCCAGGTGACGACTCCGTACAATGAGCAGTTCTTC. Translating gives CASSQVTTPYNEQFF.

This clone occurred a few times. Written as DNA, the CDR3 is TGCGCCAGCAGCTCGGGAGGCACCATATATTTT. This translates into CASSSGGTIYF. The chain carries TRBV5-1 and TRBJ1-3, with no clear D. Germline CDR1 and CDR2: SGHRS and YFSETQ. The CDR3 has 11 residues. Trimming removed 3 bases from V and 9 bases from J, with 7 bases in between.

Only a few counts were recorded for this clone. The chain couples TRBV9 to TRBJ1-2, with 7 bases matching TRBD1. The CDR3 runs to 13 residues. The germline CDR1 and CDR2 sequences are SGDLS and YYNGEE. Trimming took 3 bases from V and 6 from J; bases not matched to a gene: 5. CDR3 loop: CASSGQGWHGYTF. The CDR3 bases are TGTGCCAGCAGCGGACAGGGCTGGCATGGCTACACCTTC.